One T cell receptor (beta chain) is described in this entry. The sample belongs to a study of T cell responses to AZD1222 COVID-19 vaccine. The CDR3 sequence is 13 residues long. Germline loops: CDR1 LGHNA, CDR2 YSLEER. V was clipped by 8 bases and J by 1 base, with 9 bases between them. The method was immunoSEQ multiplex PCR; TCRdb's version includes in-frame clones alone and lacks a portion of them. The table has under 130,000 clones, around 89% seen once; the top ten hold approximately 10%. This sequence joins TRBV4-3 and TRBJ2-1; D unresolved. This receptor was obtained from an adult in good health. Specimen: peripheral blood, collected on day 0 of AZD1222 vaccination. The CDR3 DNA reads TGCGCCAGCGGTTCAGCTTCCTACAATGAGCAGTTCTTC. Its protein product is CASGSASYNEQFF.